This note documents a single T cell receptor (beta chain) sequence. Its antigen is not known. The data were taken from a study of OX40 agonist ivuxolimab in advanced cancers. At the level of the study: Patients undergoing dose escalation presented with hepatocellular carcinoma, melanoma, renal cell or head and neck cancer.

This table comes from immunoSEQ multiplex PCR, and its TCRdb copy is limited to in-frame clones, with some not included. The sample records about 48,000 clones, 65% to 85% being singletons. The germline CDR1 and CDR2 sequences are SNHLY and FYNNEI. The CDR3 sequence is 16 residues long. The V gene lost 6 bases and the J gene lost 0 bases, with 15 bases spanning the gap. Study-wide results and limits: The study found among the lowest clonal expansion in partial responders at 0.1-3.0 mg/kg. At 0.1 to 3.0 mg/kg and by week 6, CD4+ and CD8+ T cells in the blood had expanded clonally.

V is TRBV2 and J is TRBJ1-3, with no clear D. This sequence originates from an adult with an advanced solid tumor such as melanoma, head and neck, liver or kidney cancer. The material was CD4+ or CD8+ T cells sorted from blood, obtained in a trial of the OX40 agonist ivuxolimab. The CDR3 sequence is CASRKAQQSSGNTIYF. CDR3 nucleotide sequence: TGTGCCAGCAGGAAAGCGCAGCAGAGCTCTGGAAACACCATATATTTT.